This T cell receptor beta chain was sequenced during a study of T cells in Graves' hyperthyroidism and ophthalmopathy. Study observations and caveats: The model forecast ophthalmopathy, anticipating it by a median about 7 months before onset. Most expanded thyroid clonotypes above 0.001 recurred in blood. The authors' 13 V-J model separated ophthalmopathy from stable hyperthyroidism.

Comments on this clonotype: What it binds is unknown.

Diagnosing involved the use of clinical symptoms, serum thyroxine and TRAb, thyroid ultrasound and orbital computed tomography. The CDR3 regions of TCR beta were amplified from RNA transcripts. A first-round RT-PCR of the TCR CDR3 used the HTBI primer set. TCRdb re-analysed the multiplex PCR reads in MiXCR, keeping a single row per CDR3 protein. The table includes roughly 570,000 distinct CDR3 sequences, 46% detected once. The CDR3 spans 14 residues. CDR1 is SQVTM, CDR2 ANQGSEA, per germline. V lost 8 bases to trimming and J lost 2 bases; unmatched junction nucleotides: 10. The sequenced sample was peripheral blood or thyroid tissue (not recorded which). The chain joins TRBV29-1 to TRBJ2-7; 9 positions agree with TRBD1. The receptor's source is an adult woman with Graves' disease, either hyperthyroidism or ophthalmopathy (not recorded which). The CDR3 sequence: CSLAGQGFTYEQYF. In DNA form, the CDR3 reads TGCAGCTTAGCTGGACAGGGGTTCACCTACGAGCAGTACTTC.